This T cell receptor beta chain was identified in a study of metastatic and nonmetastatic thyroid tumors. Turning to the study itself: Repertoire comparisons spanned blood and tumor or nodule tissue from malignant and benign thyroid patients. The study's findings and limits: Benign nodules were reported to have significantly lower TCR beta diversity than malignant thyroid tumors, in blood and tumor.

Thyroid surgery took place with no prior treatment in any patient. As originally analysed: For papillary thyroid cancer, a distant-metastasis classifier was constructed from CDR3 differences observed across clinicopathological groups. MiXCR reprocessed the PCR reads for TCRdb. TCRdb's processing, not the study's, gives the V and J calls here. The table lists approximately 21,000 clones, approximately 25% of them singletons. For this clone: As yet, its antigen is unknown.

The TCR sequence derives from a female donor with papillary thyroid cancer or a benign thyroid nodule (not recorded which). Some clones in this sample may be carry-over from other donors' samples. Sequenced input: tumor tissue.

The CDR3: CASSTGDNSPLHF. CDR3 sequence (DNA): TGTGCCAGCAGTACAGGGGATAATTCACCCCTCCACTTT. The rearrangement uses TRBV6-1 and TRBJ1-6; 7 bases agree with TRBD1. Germline V gene data show CDR1 as MNHNS and CDR2 as SASEGT. The CDR3 runs 13 residues. V lost 5 bases to trimming and J lost 5 bases; unmatched junction nucleotides: 0.